This TCR beta chain appears in the sequencing data of a study of blood T cell repertoires in COVID-19. Study information: Acute and convalescent COVID-19 samples came from the United States, Italy and Spain.

The authors' processing: Quantification of nucleated cells was approximated via reference gene primer amplification. TCRdb keeps only in-frame clones here, not all; method: immunoSEQ multiplex PCR. The V and J calls and clone size were taken over from that table, and D and trimming were inferred from the DNA. The sample records some 300,000 clones, around 88% being singletons. Germline CDR1 and CDR2: SGHRS and YFSETQ. CDR3 length equals 15 residues. With V trimmed by 4 bases and J by 2 bases, 7 bases remained unmatched. This chain uses TRBV5-1 with TRBJ2-7, with 9 bases fitting TRBD1. The specimen sequenced was peripheral blood. This receptor was identified in a woman between 25 and 40 years old who had recovered from COVID-19. The CDR3: CASSLGTGNTYEQYF. In nucleotides, the CDR3 is TGCGCCAGCAGCCTCGGGACAGGGAATACCTACGAGCAGTACTTC.